The following is a TCR beta chain sequence with its context. This entry is derived from a study of CD8+CD57+ T cells in acquired aplastic anemia. The overall study: Quantities of DNA derived from sorted CD4+ and CD8+ cells averaged around 3.2 ug.

Genomic DNA, serving as template, underwent TCR beta VDJ and CDR3 profiling. TCRdb called the reads again in MiXCR, with one record for every CDR3 protein. The data hold about 270,000 distinct CDR3 sequences, with approximately 56% observed a single time. CDR1 and CDR2 (germline): SGHTA, FQGTGA. V was pared by 5 bases and J by 4 bases, with 15 bases between. The CDR3 is 15 amino acids. The sample taken for sequencing was sorted CD4+, CD8+, or CD8+CD57+ T cells (not recorded which) from PBMCs. The V and J genes are TRBV7-3 and TRBJ2-1; D is possibly TRBD2 (6 bases). The TCR was taken from a human donor with severe aplastic anemia or a healthy control (not recorded which). This CDR3 reads CASSLSPAGYNEQFF. CDR3 nucleotides: TGTGCCAGCAGCCTAAGTCCGGCGGGATACAATGAGCAGTTCTTC.